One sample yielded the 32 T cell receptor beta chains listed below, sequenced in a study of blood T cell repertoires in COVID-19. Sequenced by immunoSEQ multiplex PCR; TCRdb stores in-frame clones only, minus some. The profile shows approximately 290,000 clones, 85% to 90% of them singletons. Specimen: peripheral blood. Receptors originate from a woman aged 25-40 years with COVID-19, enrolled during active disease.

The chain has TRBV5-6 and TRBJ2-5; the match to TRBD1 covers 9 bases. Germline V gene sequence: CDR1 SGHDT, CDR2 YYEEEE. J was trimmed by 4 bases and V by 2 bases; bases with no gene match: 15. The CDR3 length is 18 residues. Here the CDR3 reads CASSFRRAGQGKRETQYF. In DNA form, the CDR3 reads TGTGCCAGCAGCTTCCGCCGCGCCGGACAGGGGAAACGAGAGACCCAGTACTTC.

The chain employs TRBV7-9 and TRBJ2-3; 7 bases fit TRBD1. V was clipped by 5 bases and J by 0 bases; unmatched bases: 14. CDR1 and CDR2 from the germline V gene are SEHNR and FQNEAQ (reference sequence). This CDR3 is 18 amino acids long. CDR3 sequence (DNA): TGTGCCAGCAGCGGCTTGCTCGGTGGGACAGAGAGCACAGATACGCAGTATTTT. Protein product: CASSGLLGGTESTDTQYF. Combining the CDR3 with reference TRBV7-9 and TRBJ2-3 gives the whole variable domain DTGVSQNPRHKITKRGQNVTFRCDPISEHNRLYWYRQTLGQGPEFLTYFQNEAQLEKSRLLSDRFSAERPKGSFSTLEIQRTEQGDSAMYLCASSGLLGGTESTDTQYFGPGTRLTVL.

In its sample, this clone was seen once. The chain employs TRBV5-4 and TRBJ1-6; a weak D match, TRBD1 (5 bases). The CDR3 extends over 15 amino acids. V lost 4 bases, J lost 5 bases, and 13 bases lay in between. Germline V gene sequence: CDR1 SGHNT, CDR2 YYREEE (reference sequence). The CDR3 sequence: CASSDLTGDNSPLHF. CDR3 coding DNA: TGTGCCAGCAGCGATCTCACGGGGGATAATTCACCCCTCCACTTT.

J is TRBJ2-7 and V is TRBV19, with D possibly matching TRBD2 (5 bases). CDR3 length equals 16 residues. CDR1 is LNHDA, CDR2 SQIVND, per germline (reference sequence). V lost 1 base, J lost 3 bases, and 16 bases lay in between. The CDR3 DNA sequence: TGTGCCAGTAGTATAGCCAGCCCGAGGGCCAACTACGAGCAGTACTTC. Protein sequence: CASSIASPRANYEQYF.

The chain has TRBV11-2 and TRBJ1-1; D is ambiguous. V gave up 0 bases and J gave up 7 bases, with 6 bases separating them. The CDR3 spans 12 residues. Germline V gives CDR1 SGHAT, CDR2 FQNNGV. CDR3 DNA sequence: TGTGCCAGCAGCTTAGATCGGGGTGAAGCTTTCTTT. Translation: CASSLDRGEAFF.

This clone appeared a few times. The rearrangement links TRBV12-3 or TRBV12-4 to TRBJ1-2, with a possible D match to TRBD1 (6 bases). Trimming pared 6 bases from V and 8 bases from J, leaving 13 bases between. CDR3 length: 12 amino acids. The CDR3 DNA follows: TGTGCCAGCAGCCCCAGGGGCGAGGGCTACACCTTC. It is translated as CASSPRGEGYTF.

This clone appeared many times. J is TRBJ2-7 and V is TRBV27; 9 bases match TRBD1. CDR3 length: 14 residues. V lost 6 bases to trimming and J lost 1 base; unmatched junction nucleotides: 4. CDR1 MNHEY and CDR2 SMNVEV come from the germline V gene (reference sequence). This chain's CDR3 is CASSGTGFSYEQYF. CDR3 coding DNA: TGTGCCAGCAGCGGGACAGGGTTTTCCTACGAGCAGTACTTC.

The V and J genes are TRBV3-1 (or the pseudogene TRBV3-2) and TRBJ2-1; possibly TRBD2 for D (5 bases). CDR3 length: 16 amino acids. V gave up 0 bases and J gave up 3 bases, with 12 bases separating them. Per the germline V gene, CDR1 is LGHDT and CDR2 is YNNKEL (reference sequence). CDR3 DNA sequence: TGTGCCAGCAGCCAAGATGTGTCTAGCTACTACAATGAGCAGTTCTTC. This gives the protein CASSQDVSSYYNEQFF.

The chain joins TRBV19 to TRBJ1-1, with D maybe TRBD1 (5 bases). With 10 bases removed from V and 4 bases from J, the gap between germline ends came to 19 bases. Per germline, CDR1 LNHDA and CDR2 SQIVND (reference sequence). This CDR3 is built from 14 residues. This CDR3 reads CATSFGALGTEAFF. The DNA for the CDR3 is TGTGCCACCTCTTTTGGGGCTTTGGGCACTGAAGCTTTCTTT.

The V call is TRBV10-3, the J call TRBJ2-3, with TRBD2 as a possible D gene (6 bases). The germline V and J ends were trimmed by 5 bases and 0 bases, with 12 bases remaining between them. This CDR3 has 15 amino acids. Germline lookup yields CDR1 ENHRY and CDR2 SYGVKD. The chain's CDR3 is CAISPGLSSTDTQYF. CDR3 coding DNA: TGTGCCATCAGTCCGGGACTTTCTAGCACAGATACGCAGTATTTT.

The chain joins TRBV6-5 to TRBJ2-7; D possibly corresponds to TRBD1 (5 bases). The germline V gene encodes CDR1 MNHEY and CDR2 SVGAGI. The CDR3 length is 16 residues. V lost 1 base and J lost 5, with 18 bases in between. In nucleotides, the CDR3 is TGTGCCAGCAGTTACTTTGGGCAGGGCGAGAGGAACGAGCAGTACTTC. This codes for CASSYFGQGERNEQYF.

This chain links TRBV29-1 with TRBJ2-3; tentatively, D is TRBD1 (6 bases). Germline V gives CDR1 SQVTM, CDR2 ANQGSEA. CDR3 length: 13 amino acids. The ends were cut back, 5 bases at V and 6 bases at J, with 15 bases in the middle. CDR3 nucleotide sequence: TGCAGCGTTAAGACAGGAGTGGGGGATACGCAGTATTTT. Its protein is CSVKTGVGDTQYF.

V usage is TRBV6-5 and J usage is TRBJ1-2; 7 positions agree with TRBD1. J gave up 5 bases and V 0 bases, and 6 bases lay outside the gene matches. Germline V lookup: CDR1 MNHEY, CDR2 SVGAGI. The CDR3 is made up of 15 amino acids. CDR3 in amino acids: CASSYSGSRGYGYTF. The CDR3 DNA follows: TGTGCCAGCAGTTACTCGGGGTCCAGGGGGTATGGCTACACCTTC.

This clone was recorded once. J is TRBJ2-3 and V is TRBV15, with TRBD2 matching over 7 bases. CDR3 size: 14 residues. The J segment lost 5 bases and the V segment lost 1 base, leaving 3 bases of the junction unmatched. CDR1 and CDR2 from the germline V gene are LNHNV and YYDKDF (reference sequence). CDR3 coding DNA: TGTGCCACCAGCAGAGCTGGGGGGGGAGATACGCAGTATTTT. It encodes CATSRAGGGDTQYF.

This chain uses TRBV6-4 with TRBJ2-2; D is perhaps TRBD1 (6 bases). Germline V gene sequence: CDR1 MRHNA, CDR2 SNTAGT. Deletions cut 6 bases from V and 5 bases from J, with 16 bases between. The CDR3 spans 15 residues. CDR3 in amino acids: CASSRTPTGTGELFF. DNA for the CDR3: TGTGCCAGCAGCCGTACCCCCACAGGGACCGGGGAGCTGTTTTTT.

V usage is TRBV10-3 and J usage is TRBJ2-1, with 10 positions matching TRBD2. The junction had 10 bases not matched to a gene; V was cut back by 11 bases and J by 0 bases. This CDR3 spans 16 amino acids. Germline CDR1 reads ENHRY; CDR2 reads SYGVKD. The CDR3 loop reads CALSGAGGSSYNEQFF. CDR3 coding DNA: TGTGCCCTATCCGGAGCGGGGGGGAGCTCCTACAATGAGCAGTTCTTC.

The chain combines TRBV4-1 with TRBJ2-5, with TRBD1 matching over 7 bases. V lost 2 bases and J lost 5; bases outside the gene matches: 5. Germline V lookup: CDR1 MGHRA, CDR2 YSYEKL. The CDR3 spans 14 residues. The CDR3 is CASSQTGAWETQYF. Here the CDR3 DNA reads TGCGCCAGCAGCCAAACAGGGGCATGGGAGACCCAGTACTTC.

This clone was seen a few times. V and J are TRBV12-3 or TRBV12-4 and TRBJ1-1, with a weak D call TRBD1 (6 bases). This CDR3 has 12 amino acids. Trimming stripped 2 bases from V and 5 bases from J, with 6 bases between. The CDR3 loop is CASSLRGTEAFF. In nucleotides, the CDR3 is TGTGCCAGCAGTTTAAGGGGGACTGAAGCTTTCTTT.

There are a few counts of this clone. The DNA of the CDR3 is TGTGCCAGCAGCTCGATGTCTAGCGGGGGTGCGGATACGCAGTATTTT. The encoded protein is CASSSMSSGGADTQYF. J is TRBJ2-3 and V is TRBV7-2, with 10 bases lining up with TRBD2. The V gene's germline CDR1 is SGHTA and CDR2 FQGNSA. The CDR3 runs 16 residues. The ends lost 4 bases at V and 6 bases at J; junction bases unmatched: 10.

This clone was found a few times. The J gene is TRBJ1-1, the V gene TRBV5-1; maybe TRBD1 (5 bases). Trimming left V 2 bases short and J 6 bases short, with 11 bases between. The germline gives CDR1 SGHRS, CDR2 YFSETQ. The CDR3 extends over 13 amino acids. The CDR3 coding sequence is TGCGCCAGCAGCTTTGGCCAGGGCCCTGAAGCTTTCTTT. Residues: CASSFGQGPEAFF.

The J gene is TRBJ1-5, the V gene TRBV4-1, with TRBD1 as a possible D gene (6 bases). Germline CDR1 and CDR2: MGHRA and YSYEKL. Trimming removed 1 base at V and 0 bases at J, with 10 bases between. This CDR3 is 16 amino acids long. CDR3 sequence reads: CASSQGGGYSNQPQHF. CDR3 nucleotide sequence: TGCGCCAGCAGCCAAGGAGGGGGTTATAGCAATCAGCCCCAGCATTTT.

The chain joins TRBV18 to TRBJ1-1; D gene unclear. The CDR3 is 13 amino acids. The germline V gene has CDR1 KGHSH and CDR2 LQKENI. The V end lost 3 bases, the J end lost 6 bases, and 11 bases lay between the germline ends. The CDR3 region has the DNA TGTGCCAGCTCACCGCAGTCAGTGCCTGAAGCTTTCTTT. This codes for CASSPQSVPEAFF.

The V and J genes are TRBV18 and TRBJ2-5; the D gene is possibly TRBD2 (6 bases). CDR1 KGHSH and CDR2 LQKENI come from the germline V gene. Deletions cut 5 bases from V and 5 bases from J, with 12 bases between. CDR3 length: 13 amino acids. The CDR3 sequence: CASSSSRGETQYF. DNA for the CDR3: TGTGCCAGCTCATCCAGTCGGGGGGAGACCCAGTACTTC.

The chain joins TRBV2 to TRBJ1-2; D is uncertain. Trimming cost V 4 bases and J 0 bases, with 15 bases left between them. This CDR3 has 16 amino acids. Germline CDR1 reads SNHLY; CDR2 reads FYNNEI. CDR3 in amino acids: CASSVGSPYSNYGYTF. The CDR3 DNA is TGTGCCAGCAGTGTCGGGAGCCCTTATTCTAACTATGGCTACACCTTC. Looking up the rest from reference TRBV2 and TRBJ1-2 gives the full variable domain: EPEVTQTPSHQVTQMGQEVILRCVPISNHLYFYWYRQILGQKVEFLVSFYNNEISEKSEIFDDQFSVERPDGSNFTLKIRSTKLEDSAMYFCASSVGSPYSNYGYTFGSGTRLTVV.

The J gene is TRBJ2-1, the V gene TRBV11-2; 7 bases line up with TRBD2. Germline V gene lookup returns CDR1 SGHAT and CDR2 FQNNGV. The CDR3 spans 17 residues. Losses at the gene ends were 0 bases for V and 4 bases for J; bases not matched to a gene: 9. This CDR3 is CASSLELSRGRYNEQFF. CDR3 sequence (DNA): TGTGCCAGCAGCTTAGAACTTTCGCGGGGGAGATACAATGAGCAGTTCTTC.

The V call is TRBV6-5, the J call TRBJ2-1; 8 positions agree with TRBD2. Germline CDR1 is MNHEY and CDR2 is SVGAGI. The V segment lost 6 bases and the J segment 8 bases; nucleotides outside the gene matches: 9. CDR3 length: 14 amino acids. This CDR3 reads CASSLGSRGDEQFF. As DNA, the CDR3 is TGTGCCAGCAGCCTAGGATCGCGGGGGGATGAGCAGTTCTTC.

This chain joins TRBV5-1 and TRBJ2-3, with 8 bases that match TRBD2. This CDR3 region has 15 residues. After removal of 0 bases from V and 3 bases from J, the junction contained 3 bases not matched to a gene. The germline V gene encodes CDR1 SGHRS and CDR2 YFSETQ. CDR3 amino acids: CASSLAGGQTDTQYF. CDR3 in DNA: TGCGCCAGCAGCTTGGCGGGGGGGCAGACAGATACGCAGTATTTT.

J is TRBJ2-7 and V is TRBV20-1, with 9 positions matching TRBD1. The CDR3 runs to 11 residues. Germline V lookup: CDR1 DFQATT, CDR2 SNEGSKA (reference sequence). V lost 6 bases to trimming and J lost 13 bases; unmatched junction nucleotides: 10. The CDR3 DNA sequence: TGCAGTGCGCGGACAGGGGCTTTGCGCTACTTC. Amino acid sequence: CSARTGALRYF.

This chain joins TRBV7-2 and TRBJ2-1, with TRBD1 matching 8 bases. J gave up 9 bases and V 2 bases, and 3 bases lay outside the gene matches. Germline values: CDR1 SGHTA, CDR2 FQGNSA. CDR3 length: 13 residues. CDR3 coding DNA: TGTGCCAGCAGCTTACTGGACAGGGTTGAGCAGTTCTTC. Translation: CASSLLDRVEQFF.

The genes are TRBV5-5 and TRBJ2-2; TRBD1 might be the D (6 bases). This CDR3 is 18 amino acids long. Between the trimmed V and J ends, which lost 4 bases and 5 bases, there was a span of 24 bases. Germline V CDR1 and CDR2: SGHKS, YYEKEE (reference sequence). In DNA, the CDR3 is TGTGCCAGCAGCCCGAATACCCGTCGACAGGATCTAACCGGGGAGCTGTTTTTT. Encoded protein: CASSPNTRRQDLTGELFF.

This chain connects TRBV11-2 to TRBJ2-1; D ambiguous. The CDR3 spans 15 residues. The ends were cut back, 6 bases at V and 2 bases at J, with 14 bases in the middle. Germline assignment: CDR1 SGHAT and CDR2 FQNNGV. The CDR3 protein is CASRSPGTAYNEQFF. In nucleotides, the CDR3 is TGTGCCAGCAGATCGCCGGGTACGGCCTACAATGAGCAGTTCTTC.

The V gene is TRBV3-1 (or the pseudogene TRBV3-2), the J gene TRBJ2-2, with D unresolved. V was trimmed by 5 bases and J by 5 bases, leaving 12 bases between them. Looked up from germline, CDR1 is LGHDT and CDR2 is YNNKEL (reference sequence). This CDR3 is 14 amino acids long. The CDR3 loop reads CASSNTAFTGELFF. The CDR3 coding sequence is TGTGCCAGCAGCAATACAGCATTTACCGGGGAGCTGTTTTTT.